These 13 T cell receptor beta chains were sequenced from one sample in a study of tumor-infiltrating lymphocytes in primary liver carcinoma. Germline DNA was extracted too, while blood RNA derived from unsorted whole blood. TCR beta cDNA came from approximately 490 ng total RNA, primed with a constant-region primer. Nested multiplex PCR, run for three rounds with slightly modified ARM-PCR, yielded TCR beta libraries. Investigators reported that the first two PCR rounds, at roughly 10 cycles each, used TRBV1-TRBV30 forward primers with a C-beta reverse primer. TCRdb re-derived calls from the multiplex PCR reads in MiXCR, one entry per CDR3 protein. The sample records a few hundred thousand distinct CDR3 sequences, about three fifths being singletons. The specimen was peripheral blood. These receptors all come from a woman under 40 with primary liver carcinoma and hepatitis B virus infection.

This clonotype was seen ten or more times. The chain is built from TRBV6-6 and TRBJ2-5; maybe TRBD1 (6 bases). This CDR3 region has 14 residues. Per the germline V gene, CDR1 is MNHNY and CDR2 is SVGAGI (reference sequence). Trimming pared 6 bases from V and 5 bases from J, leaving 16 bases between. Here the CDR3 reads CASRPTGQGETQYF. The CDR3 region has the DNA TGTGCCAGCAGACCGACAGGTCAAGGGGAGACCCAGTACTTC.

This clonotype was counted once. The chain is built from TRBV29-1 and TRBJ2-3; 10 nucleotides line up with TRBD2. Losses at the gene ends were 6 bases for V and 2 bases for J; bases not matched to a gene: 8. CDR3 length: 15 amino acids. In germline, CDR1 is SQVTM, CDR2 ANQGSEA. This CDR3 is CSVPRTSGYTDTQYF. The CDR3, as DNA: TGCAGCGTCCCCCGGACTAGCGGTTACACAGATACGCAGTATTTT.

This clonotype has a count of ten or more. The CDR3 spells CASSVAGWFGTAGVDTEAFF. CDR3 coding DNA: TGTGCCAGCAGCGTCGCCGGTTGGTTCGGGACAGCGGGGGTCGACACTGAAGCTTTCTTT. The chain employs TRBV12-3 or TRBV12-4 and TRBJ1-1, with TRBD1 matching 7 bases. The J segment lost 3 bases and the V segment lost 6 bases, leaving 25 bases of the junction unmatched. The CDR3 spans 20 residues.

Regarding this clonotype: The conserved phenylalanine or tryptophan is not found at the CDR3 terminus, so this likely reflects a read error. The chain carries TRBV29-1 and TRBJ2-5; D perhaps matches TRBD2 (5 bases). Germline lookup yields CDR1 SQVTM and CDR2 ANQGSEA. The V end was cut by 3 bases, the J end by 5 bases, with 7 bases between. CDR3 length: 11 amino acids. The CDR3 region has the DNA TGCAGCGTTGAGTTAGCGGAGACCCAGTACCTC. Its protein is CSVELAETQYL.

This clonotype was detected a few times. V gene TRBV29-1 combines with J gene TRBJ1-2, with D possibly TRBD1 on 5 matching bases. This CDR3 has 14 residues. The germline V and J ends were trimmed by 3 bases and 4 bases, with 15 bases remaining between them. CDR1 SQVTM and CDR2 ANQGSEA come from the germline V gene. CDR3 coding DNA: TGCAGCGTTGATGGGCTACAGGACTTCTATGGCTACACCTTC. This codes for CSVDGLQDFYGYTF.

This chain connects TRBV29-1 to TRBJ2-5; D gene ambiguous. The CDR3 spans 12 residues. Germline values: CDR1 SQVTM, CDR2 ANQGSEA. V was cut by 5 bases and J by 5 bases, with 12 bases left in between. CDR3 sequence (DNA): TGCAGCGTTTCAGGAGAAAAGGAGACCCAGTACTTC. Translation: CSVSGEKETQYF.

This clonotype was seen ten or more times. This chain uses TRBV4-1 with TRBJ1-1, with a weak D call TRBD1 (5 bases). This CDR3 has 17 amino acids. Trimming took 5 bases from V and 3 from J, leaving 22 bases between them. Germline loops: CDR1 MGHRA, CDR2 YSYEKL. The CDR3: CASSNRDGFGGYTEAFF. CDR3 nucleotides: TGCGCCAGCAGCAACCGGGACGGCTTCGGGGGGTACACTGAAGCTTTCTTT.

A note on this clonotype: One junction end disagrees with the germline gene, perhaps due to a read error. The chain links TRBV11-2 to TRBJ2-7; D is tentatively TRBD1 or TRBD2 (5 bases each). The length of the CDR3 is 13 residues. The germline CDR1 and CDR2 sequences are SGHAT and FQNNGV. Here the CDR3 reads CASSLGRDGDQYF. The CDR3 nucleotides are TGTGCGAGCAGCTTAGGCAGGGACGGCGATCAGTACTTC.

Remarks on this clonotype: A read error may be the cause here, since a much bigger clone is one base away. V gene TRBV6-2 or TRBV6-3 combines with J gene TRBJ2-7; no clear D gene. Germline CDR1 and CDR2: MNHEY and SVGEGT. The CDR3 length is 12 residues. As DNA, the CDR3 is TGTACCAGCAGTCCCCGCCGTGTCGAGCAGTACTTC. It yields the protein CTSSPRRVEQYF.

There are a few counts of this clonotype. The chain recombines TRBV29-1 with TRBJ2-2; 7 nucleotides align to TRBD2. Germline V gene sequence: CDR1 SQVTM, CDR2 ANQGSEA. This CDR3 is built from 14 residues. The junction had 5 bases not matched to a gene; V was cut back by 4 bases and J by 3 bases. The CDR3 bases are TGCAGCGTTGCCCGGGGAGGGCACACCGGGGAGCTGTTTTTT. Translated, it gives CSVARGGHTGELFF.

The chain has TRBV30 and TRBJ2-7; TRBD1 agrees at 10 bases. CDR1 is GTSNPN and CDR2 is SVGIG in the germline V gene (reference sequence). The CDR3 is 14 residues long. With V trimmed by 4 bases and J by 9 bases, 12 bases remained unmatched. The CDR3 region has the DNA TGTGCCTGGATCTCCGGGACAGGGGTTGGTCGGCAGTACTTC. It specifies CAWISGTGVGRQYF.

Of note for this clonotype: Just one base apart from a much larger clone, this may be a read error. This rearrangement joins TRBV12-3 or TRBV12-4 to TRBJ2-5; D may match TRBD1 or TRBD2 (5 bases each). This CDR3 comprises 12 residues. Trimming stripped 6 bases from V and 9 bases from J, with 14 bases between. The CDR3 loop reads CASSNREQAQYF. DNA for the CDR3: TGTGCCAGCAGCAATCGGGAACAGGCCCAGTACTTC.

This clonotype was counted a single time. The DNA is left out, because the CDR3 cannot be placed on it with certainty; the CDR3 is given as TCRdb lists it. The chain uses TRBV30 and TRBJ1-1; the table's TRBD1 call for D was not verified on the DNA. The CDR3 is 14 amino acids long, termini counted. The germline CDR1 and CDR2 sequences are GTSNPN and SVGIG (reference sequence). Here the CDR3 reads CAWGKGIWNTEAFF.